This T cell receptor beta chain is from a study of blood T cell repertoires in COVID-19. Study at large: From the United States, Italy and Spain came samples of acute and convalescent COVID-19. In each case, the material was cDNA or gDNA derived from T cells, B-cell-depleted T cells, or PBMCs.

The CDR3 sequence is 14 residues long. The V end lost 3 bases, the J end lost 6 bases, and 13 bases lay between the germline ends. Germline CDR1 reads LNHNV; CDR2 reads YYDKDF (reference sequence). Data came from immunoSEQ multiplex PCR; TCRdb stores just in-frame clones and leaves some out. The repertoire holds just over 150,000 clones, with about 80% as singletons. The V call is TRBV15, the J call TRBJ2-3; possible D gene TRBD1, 5 bases. The TCR sequence derives from a middle-aged woman with COVID-19, enrolled during active disease. The sample comprised peripheral blood. In nucleotides, the CDR3 is TGTGCCACCAGCAGGGACAATGTCATCGATACGCAGTATTTT. This encodes CATSRDNVIDTQYF. Complete variable domain (other parts from reference TRBV15 and TRBJ2-3): DAMVIQNPRYQVTQFGKPVTLSCSQTLNHNVMYWYQQKSSQAPKLLFHYYDKDFNNEADTPDNFQSRRPNTSFCFLDIRSPGLGDTAMYLCATSRDNVIDTQYFGPGTRLTVL.